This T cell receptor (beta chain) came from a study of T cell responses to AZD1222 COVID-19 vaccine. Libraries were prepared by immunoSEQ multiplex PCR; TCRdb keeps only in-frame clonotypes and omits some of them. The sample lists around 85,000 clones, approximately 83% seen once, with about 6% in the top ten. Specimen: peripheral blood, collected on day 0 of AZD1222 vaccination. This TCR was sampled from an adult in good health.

The CDR3 region is CASSDSIRQGYNEQFF. CDR3 nucleotides: TGTGCCAGCAGTGACTCGATTCGTCAGGGGTACAATGAGCAGTTCTTC. V is TRBV6-4 and J is TRBJ2-1, with TRBD1 as a possible D gene (6 bases). The V end lost 0 bases, the J end lost 4 bases, and 13 bases lay between the germline ends. Germline values: CDR1 MRHNA, CDR2 SNTAGT. This CDR3 has 16 amino acids.